This T cell receptor beta chain was sequenced in a study of blood T cell repertoires in COVID-19. The wider study: Samples representing acute and convalescent COVID-19 were sourced from the United States, Italy and Spain.

J was trimmed by 0 bases and V by 4 bases; bases with no gene match: 6. The CDR3 has 17 residues. CDR1 and CDR2 from the germline V gene are KGHSH and LQKENI. Study processing details: The assay estimated nucleated cells by amplifying reference gene primers. Generated by immunoSEQ multiplex PCR, the TCRdb table keeps only in-frame clones and is missing some. Clone size and V and J calls were adopted from that table, with D and trimming inferred from the DNA. The repertoire holds some 140,000 clones, with approximately 85% as singletons. This clone showed up just a few times. During active infection, Seattle patients enrolled and were then monitored through disease.

The V gene is TRBV18, the J gene TRBJ1-4; TRBD1 matches at 9 bases. The sequence was obtained from a man aged 55 to 70 with COVID-19, enrolled during active disease. Material: peripheral blood. The CDR3 bases are TGTGCCAGCTCACACGACAGGGGGTACGCAACTAATGAAAAACTGTTTTTT. Its protein product is CASSHDRGYATNEKLFF. Based on the CDR3 plus reference TRBV18 and TRBJ1-4, the full variable domain is NAGVMQNPRHLVRRRGQEARLRCSPMKGHSHVYWYRQLPEEGLKFMVYLQKENIIDESGMPKERFSAEFPKEGPSILRIQQVVRGDSAAYFCASSHDRGYATNEKLFFGSGTQLSVL.